This T cell receptor (beta chain) was observed in a study of CD8 T cells in Susac syndrome. With random hexamers, reverse transcription was performed on about 0.5 to 1 ug of RNA. TCRdb processed the immunoSEQ multiplex PCR reads anew with MiXCR; each CDR3 protein has one entry. In the table there are some 200,000 distinct CDR3 sequences, around 95% of which are singletons. The receptor comes from a human donor with Susac syndrome. Material: CD4+ T cells from PBMCs.

CDR3 sequence: CSAEGENTEAFF. In nucleotides, the CDR3 is TGCAGCGCCGAGGGAGAGAACACTGAAGCTTTCTTT. This chain connects TRBV29-1 to TRBJ1-1; D not certain. Germline CDR1 is SQVTM and CDR2 is ANQGSEA. The CDR3 is made up of 12 amino acids. V was shortened by 7 bases and J by 1 base, with 10 bases between the two germline ends.